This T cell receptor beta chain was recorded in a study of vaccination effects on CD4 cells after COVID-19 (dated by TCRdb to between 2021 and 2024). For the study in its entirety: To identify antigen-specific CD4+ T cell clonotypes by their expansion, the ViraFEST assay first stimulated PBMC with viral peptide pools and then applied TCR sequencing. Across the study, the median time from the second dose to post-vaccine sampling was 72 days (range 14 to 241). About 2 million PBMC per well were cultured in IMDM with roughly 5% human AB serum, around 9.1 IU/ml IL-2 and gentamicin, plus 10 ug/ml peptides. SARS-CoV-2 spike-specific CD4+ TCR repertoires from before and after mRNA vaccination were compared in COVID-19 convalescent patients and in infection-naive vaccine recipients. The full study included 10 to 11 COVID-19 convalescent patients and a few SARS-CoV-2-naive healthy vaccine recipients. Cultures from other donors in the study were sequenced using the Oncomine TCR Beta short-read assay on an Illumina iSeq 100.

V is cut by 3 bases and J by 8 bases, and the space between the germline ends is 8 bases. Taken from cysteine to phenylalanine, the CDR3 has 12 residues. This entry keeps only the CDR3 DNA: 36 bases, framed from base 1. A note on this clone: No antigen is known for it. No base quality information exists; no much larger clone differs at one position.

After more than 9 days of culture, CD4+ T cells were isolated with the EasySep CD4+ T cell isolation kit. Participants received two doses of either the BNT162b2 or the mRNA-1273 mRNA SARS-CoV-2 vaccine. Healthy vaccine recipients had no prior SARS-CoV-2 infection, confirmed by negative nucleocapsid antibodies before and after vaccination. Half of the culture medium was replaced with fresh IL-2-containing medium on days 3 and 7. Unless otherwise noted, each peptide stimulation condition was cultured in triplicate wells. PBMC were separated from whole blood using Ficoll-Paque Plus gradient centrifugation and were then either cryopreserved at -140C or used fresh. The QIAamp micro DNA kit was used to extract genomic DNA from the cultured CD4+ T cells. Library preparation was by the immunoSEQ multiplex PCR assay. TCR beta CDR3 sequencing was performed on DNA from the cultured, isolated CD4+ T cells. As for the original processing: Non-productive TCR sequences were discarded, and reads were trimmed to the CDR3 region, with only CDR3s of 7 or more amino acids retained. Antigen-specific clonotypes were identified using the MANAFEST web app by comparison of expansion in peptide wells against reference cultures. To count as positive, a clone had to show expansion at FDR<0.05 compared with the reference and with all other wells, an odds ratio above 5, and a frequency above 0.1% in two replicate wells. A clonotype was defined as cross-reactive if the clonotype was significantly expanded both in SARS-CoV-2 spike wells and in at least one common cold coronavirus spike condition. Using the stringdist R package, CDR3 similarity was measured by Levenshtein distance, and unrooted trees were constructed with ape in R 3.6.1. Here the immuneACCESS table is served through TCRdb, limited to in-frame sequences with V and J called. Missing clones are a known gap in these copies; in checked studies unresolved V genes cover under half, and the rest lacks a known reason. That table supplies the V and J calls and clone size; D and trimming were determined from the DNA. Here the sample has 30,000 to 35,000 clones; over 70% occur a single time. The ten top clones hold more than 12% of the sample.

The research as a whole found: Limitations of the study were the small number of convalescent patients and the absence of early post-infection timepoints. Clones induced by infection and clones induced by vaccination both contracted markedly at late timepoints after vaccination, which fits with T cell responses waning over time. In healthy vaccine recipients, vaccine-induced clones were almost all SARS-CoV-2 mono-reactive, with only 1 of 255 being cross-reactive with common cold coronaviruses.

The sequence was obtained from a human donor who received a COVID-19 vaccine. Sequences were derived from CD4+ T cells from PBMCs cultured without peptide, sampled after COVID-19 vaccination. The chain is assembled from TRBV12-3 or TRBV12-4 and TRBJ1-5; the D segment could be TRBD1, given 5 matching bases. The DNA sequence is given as TGTGCCAGCAGTTTGGGGGGAAAGCCCCAGCATTTT. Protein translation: CASSLGGKPQHF.